This T cell receptor beta chain was captured in a study of Ad26.COV2.S vaccination and SARS-CoV-2 variants (dated by TCRdb to the early 2020s). As for the study more broadly: Vaccine-arm donors came from COV1001, a multicentre, randomized, double-blind, placebo-controlled phase I-IIa trial of Ad26.COV2.S in healthy adults. Dosing of Ad26.COV2.S was intramuscular, at either 5x10^10 or 1x10^11 viral particles, delivered as one shot or as two shots spaced 56 days apart. Sequencing of the TCRbeta repertoire served to evaluate the specificity and breadth of SARS-CoV-2-reactive T cell receptors following Ad26.COV2.S vaccination. A total of approximately 30 samples were included in the TCR-sequenced set, comprising 19 Ad26.COV2.S vaccine recipients, 5 placebo recipients and 8 SARS-CoV-2 convalescent individuals. Trial participants were randomized into five groups of five, in which low-dose or high-dose Ad26.COV2.S was given once or twice, or placebo was given on both occasions. Investigators remained blinded to trial group allocation during experiments and outcome assessment.

The germline V end is reduced by 2 bases and the J end by 3 bases; junction bases left unmatched: 9. From the germline V gene (reference sequence), CDR1 is MNHEY and CDR2 is SMNVEV. Counted from cysteine to phenylalanine, this CDR3 has 16 amino acids. Solely the CDR3 DNA is kept, with 48 bases framed from the first base. The study at large found these results: Comparing responses between vaccine doses or regimens was not something the study was powered to do. Non-spike TCR breadth was comparable between vaccine and placebo recipients, consistent with the vaccine containing only spike. According to the authors, total T cell responses may have been underestimated by the TCR breadth and depth analyses. Higher spike-specific TCR breadth was observed in Ad26.COV2.S recipients than in placebo recipients (P = 0.0014). After vaccination, substantial breadth of spike-specific CD8+ and CD4+ T cell responses was reported.

Of note for this clone: What antigen it recognizes has not been identified. No per-base quality is available; no much larger clone lies one base away.

The immunoSEQ Assay was used to sequence TCRbeta CDR3 regions. After extraction, genomic DNA underwent amplification by bias-controlled multiplex PCR, followed by high-throughput sequencing. From the authors' description of their analysis: Collapsing and filtering of sequences were performed to quantify the absolute abundance of each unique TCRbeta CDR3 region. T cell fraction was estimated by normalizing TCRbeta template counts to usable DNA, with usable DNA measured through amplification of reference genes found in all nucleated cells. Repertoire TCRs were annotated as SARS-CoV-2-specific by exact matching of V gene, CDR3 amino acid sequence and J gene to a known reactive TCR set. MIRA supplied the reference SARS-CoV-2 TCR set, which was filtered for enrichment in COVID-19-positive ImmuneCODE repertoires so that public or cross-reactive TCRs were removed. Drawing on the MIRA antigens, annotated TCRs were analysed further at the level of specific ORF or position within ORF. Breadth was defined as annotated unique rearrangements over total unique productive rearrangements; depth was the summed frequency of those rearrangements. Two-sided Wilcoxon rank-sum tests were used to compare TCR breadth between groups. TCRdb mirrors the immuneACCESS table, restricted to in-frame sequences. Some clones are absent from its copies; in checked studies, under half trace to an unresolved V gene, and the reason for the others is unknown. The D gene and trimming were derived from the DNA, and the V and J assignments and clone size from that table. The sample table contains 360,000 or so clones; only one count was recorded for about nine tenths of them. Of the sample, around 3.6% is held by the ten largest clones.

The treatment or condition tag for this specimen amounts to: 19 received Ad26.COV2.S at low or high dose, single or two shots; 5 received placebo; per-sample allocation not given. Repertoires of vaccine and placebo recipients were sequenced from samples taken on day 63 after the first injection. Between 29 July and 7 August 2020, Cohort 1b enrolled around 25 adults aged 18-55 years at one site in Boston, USA. Ad26.COV2.S was a replication-incompetent adenovirus type 26 vector expressing a prefusion-stabilized SARS-CoV-2 spike protein from the original Wuhan strain. This material consisted of peripheral blood, taken in a trial of Ad26.COV2.S vaccine versus placebo. The rearranged chain carries TRBV27 and TRBJ2-7; TRBD2 agrees with 8 junctional bases. The clonotype originates from a person aged 18-65 years who received the Ad26.COV2.S COVID-19 vaccine or a placebo. The CDR3 protein: CASSLTGLAGFYEQYF. The DNA reads as follows: TGTGCCAGCAGTTTAACCGGACTAGCTGGGTTCTACGAGCAGTACTTC.